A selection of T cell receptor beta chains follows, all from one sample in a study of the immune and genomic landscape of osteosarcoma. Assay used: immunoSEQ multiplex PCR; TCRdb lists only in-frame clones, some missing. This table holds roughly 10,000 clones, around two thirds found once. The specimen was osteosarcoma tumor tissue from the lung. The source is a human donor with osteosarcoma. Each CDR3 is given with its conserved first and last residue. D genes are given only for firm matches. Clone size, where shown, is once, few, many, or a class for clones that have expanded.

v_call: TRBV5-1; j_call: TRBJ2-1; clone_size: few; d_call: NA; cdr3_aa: CASSLSAHDEQFF; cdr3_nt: TGCGCCAGCAGCTTGTCAGCCCATGATGAGCAGTTCTTC
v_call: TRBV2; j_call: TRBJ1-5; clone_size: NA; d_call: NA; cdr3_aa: CASSTREGLPQHF; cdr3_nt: TGTGCCAGCAGTACCAGGGAGGGTTTGCCCCAGCATTTT
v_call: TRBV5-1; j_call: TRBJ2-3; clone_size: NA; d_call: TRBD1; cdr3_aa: CASSLAQGEDTQYF; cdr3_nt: TGCGCCAGCAGCTTGGCCCAGGGGGAGGATACGCAGTATTTT
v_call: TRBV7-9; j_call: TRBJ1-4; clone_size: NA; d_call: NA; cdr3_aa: CASSLTTGGEEKLFF; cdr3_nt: TGTGCCAGCAGCTTAACTACAGGAGGGGAGGAAAAACTGTTTTTT
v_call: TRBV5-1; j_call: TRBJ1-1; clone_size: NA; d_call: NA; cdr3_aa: CASSIAGERMNTEAFF; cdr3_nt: TGCGCCAGCAGCATTGCAGGGGAGAGAATGAACACTGAAGCTTTCTTT
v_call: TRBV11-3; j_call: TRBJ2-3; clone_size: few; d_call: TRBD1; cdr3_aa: CASSLGQGATDTQYF; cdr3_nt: TGTGCCAGCAGCTTAGGACAGGGGGCCACAGATACGCAGTATTTT
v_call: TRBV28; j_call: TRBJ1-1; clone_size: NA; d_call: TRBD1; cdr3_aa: CASRAGGFGEAFF; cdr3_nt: TGTGCCAGCAGAGCAGGGGGCTTCGGTGAAGCTTTCTTT
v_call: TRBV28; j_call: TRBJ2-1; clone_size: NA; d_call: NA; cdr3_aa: CASSLHKRSKQFF; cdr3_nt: TGTGCCAGCAGTTTACACAAAAGGTCGAAGCAGTTCTTC
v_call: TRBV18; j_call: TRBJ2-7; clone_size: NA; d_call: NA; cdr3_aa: CASSPRRDISYEQYF; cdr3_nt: TGTGCCAGCTCACCGCGGAGGGACATCTCCTACGAGCAGTACTTC
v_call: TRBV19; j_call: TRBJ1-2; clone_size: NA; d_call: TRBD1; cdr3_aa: CASSPGGQGSFGYTF; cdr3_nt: TGTGCCAGTAGCCCCGGGGGACAGGGGTCTTTTGGCTACACCTTC
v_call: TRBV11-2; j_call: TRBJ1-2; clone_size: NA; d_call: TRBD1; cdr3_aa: CASSLGTGYGYTF; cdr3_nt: TGTGCCAGCAGCTTAGGGACAGGCTATGGCTACACCTTC
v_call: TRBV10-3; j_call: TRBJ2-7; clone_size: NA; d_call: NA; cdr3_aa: CAISEPGVGPREQYF; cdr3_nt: TGTGCCATCAGTGAACCGGGGGTAGGTCCTCGCGAGCAGTACTTC
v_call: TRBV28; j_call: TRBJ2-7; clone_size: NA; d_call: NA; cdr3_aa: CASSLPGASEQYF; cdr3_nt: TGTGCCAGCAGTTTACCCGGCGCTAGCGAGCAGTACTTC
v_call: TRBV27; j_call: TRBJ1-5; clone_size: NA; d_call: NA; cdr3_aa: CASSFNYGENQPQHF; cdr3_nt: TGTGCCAGCAGTTTCAATTATGGGGAAAATCAGCCCCAGCATTTT
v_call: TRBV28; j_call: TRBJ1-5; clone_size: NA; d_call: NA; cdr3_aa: CASKGGEYSNQPQHF; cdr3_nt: TGTGCCAGCAAAGGAGGGGAATATAGCAATCAGCCCCAGCATTTT
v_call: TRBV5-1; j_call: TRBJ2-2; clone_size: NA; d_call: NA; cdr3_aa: CASSLASGATGELFF; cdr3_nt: TGCGCCAGCAGCTTGGCCTCAGGGGCCACCGGGGAGCTGTTTTTT
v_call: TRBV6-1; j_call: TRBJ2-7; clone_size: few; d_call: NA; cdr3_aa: CASSQGLESYEQYF; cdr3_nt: TGTGCCAGCAGTCAAGGACTGGAGTCCTACGAGCAGTACTTC
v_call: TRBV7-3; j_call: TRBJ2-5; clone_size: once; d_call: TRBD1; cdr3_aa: CASSFYRGETQYF; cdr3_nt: TGTGCCAGCAGCTTTTACAGGGGAGAGACCCAGTACTTC
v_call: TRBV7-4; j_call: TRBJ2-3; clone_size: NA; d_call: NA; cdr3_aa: CASSLDGQGSDTQYF; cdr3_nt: TGTGCCAGCAGCTTAGACGGGCAGGGGTCAGATACGCAGTATTTT
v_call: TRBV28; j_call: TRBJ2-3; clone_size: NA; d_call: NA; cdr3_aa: CASSPPGQGWADTQYF; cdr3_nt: TGTGCCAGCAGCCCCCCCGGGCAGGGGTGGGCAGATACGCAGTATTTT
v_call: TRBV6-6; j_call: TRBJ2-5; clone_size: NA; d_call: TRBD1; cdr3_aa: CASRPTTGVQETQYF; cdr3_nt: TGTGCCAGCAGACCCACGACAGGGGTCCAAGAGACCCAGTACTTC
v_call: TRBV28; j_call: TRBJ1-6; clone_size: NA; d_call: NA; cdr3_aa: CASSLCTQFYNSPLHF; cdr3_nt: TGTGCCAGCAGTTTATGCACACAGTTCTATAATTCACCCCTCCACTTT
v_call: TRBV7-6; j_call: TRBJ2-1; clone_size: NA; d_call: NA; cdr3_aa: CASSLRGDNEQFF; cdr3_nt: TGTGCCAGCAGCTTAAGGGGGGACAATGAGCAGTTCTTC
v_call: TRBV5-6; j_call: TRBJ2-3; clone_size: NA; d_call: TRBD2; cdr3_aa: CASSLPGTRGVEYF; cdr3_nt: TGTGCCAGCAGCTTACCGGGGACTAGAGGGGTGGAGTATTTT
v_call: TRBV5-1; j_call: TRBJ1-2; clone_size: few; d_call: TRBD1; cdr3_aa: CASSFSGRQGDGYTF; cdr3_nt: TGCGCCAGCAGCTTTTCGGGCCGACAGGGGGACGGCTACACCTTC
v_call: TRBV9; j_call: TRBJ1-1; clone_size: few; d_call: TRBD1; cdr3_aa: CASSARSDRGTEAFF; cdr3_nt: TGTGCCAGCAGCGCTCGATCGGACAGGGGGACTGAAGCTTTCTTT
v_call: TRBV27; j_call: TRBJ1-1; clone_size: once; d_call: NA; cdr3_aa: CASSSGGGAFF; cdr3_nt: TGTGCCAGCAGTTCGGGGGGGGGAGCTTTCTTT
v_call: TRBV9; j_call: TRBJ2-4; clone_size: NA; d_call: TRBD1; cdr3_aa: CASSGRDRKNIQYF; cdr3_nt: TGTGCCAGCAGCGGCCGGGACAGAAAAAACATTCAGTACTTC
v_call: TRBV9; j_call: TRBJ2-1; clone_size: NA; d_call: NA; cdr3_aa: CASSVRGAGFDEQFF; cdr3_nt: TGTGCCAGCAGCGTAAGGGGGGCTGGCTTCGATGAGCAGTTCTTC
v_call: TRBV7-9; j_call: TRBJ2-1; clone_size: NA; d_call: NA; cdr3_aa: CASSLGGSNNEQFF; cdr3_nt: TGTGCCAGCAGCTTAGGGGGGTCTAACAATGAGCAGTTCTTC
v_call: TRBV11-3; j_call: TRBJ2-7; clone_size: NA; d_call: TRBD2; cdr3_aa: CASSLASGLALYEQYF; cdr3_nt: TGTGCCAGCAGCTTAGCTTCCGGACTAGCGCTCTACGAGCAGTACTTC
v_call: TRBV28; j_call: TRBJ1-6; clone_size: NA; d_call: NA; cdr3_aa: CATGGSSYNSPLHF; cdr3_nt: TGTGCCACCGGGGGTAGCTCCTATAATTCACCCCTCCACTTT
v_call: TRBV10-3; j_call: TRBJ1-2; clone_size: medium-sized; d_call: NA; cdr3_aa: CATREWEEGYTF; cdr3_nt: TGTGCCACTCGCGAGTGGGAGGAGGGCTACACCTTC
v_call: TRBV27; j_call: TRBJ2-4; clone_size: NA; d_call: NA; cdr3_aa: CASSSRTTGGDIQYF; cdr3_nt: TGTGCCAGCAGTTCTCGGACCACAGGGGGGGACATTCAGTACTTC
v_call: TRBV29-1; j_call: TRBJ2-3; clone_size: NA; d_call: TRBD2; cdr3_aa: CSVEGSSGRAIDTQYF; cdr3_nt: TGCAGCGTTGAGGGTTCTAGCGGGAGGGCCATAGATACGCAGTATTTT
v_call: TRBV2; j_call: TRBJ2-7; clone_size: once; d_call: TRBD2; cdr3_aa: CASSLTSGSNYEQYF; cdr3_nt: TGTGCCAGCAGCCTAACTAGCGGGAGTAATTACGAGCAGTACTTC
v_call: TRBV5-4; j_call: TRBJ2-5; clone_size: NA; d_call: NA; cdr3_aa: CASSDQTEETQYF; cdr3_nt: TGTGCCAGCAGCGACCAGACTGAAGAGACCCAGTACTTC
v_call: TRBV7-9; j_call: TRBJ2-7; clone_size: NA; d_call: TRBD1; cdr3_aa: CATRTGSYSYEQYF; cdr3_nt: TGTGCCACCCGGACAGGATCCTACTCCTACGAGCAGTACTTC
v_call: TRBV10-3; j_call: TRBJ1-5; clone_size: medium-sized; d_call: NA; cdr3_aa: CAISDSNQPQHF; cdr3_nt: TGTGCCATCAGTGACAGCAATCAGCCCCAGCATTTT
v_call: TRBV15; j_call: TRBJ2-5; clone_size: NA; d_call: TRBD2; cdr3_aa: CATSRDRGLAGVGTQYF; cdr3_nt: TGTGCCACCAGCAGAGATCGAGGACTAGCGGGAGTCGGGACCCAGTACTTC
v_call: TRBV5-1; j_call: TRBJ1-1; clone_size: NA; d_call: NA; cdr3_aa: CASSLAWQGPFDF; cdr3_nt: TGCGCCAGCAGCTTGGCATGGCAGGGGCCCTTTGACTTT
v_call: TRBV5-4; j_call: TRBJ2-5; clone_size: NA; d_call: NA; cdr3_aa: CASSLLLGGETQYF; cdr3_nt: TGTGCCAGCAGCTTGTTACTTGGGGGGGAGACCCAGTACTTC
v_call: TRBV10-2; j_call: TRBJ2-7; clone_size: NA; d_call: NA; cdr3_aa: CASSGPQYSYEQYF; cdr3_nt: TGCGCCAGCAGTGGTCCACAGTACTCCTACGAGCAGTACTTC
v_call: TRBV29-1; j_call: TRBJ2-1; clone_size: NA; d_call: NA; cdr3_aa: CSVVGGGQRWENEQFF; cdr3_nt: TGCAGCGTTGTCGGGGGTGGCCAGCGTTGGGAGAATGAGCAGTTCTTC
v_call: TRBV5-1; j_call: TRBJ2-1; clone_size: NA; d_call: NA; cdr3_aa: CASSLWVRGPSYNEQFF; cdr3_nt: TGCGCCAGCAGCTTATGGGTTAGGGGCCCCTCCTACAATGAGCAGTTCTTC
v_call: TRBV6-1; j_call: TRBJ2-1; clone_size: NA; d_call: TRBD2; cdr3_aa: CASRAGNEQFF; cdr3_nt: TGTGCCAGCCGAGCGGGGAATGAGCAGTTCTTC
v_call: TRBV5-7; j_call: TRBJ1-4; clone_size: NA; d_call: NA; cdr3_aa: CASSLGRGHEGEILFF; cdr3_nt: TGTGCCAGCAGCTTGGGGCGGGGACACGAAGGGGAAATACTGTTTTTT
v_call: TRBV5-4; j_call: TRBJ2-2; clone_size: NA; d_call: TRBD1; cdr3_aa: CASSLGTGGTGELFF; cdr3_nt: TGTGCCAGCAGCTTGGGGACAGGGGGCACCGGGGAGCTGTTTTTT
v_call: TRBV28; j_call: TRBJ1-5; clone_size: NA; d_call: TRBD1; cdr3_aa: CASSFTGGDNQPQHF; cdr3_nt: TGTGCCAGCAGTTTCACAGGGGGCGACAATCAGCCCCAGCATTTT
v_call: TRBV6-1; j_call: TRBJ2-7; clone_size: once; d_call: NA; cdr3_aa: CASRPHGASSYEQYF; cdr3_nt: TGTGCCAGCAGACCCCACGGGGCGAGCTCCTACGAGCAGTACTTC
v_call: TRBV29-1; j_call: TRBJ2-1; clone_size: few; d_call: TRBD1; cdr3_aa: CSVETGQGTNEQFF; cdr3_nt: TGCAGCGTTGAAACGGGACAGGGTACCAATGAGCAGTTCTTC
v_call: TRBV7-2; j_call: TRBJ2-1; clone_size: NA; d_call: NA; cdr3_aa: CASPSEPNEQFF; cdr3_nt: TGTGCCAGCCCAAGCGAACCCAATGAGCAGTTCTTC
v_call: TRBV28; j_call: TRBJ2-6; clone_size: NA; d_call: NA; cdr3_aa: CASSWAPGANVLTF; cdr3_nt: TGTGCCAGCAGTTGGGCGCCCGGGGCCAACGTCCTGACTTTC
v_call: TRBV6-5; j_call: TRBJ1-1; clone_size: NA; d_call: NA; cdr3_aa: CASSDSGGTEAFF; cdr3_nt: TGTGCCAGCAGTGATTCCGGCGGGACTGAAGCTTTCTTT
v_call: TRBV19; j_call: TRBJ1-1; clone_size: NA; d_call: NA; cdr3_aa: CASSLTAGPLHTEAFF; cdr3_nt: TGTGCCAGTAGCCTTACGGCGGGCCCGCTACACACTGAAGCTTTCTTT
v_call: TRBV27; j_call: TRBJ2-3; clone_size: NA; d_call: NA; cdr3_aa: CASSLLLASGPTDTQYF; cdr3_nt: TGTGCCAGCAGTTTACTGCTAGCGAGCGGTCCCACAGATACGCAGTATTTT